The 20 T cell receptor beta chains listed next were all sequenced from one sample in a study of cytomegalovirus exposure and HLA in healthy donors. The study ran its PCR with 60 Vbeta and 13 Jbeta primers. Libraries were prepared by immunoSEQ multiplex PCR; TCRdb keeps only in-frame clonotypes and omits some of them. The table shows about 140,000 clones, with over 70% occurring only once. What was sequenced was PBMCs. These receptors were taken from a male donor in good health and CMV-seronegative.

The chain employs TRBV4-1 and TRBJ2-1; 9 bases agree with TRBD2. Trimming took 5 bases from V and 0 from J; bases not matched to a gene: 8. Per germline, CDR1 MGHRA and CDR2 YSYEKL. This CDR3 has 17 residues. The CDR3 spells CASSATSGGLSYNEQFF. In nucleotides, the CDR3 is TGCGCCAGCAGCGCGACTAGCGGAGGCCTCTCCTACAATGAGCAGTTCTTC.

The sample holds one count of this clone. The V call is TRBV9, the J call TRBJ1-5; no clear D. Germline CDR1 and CDR2: SGDLS and YYNGEE. The germline V and J ends were trimmed by 2 bases and 2 bases, with 8 bases remaining between them. This CDR3 spans 14 amino acids. The CDR3 reads CASSVLYGNQPQHF. CDR3 DNA sequence: TGTGCCAGCAGCGTCTTGTATGGCAATCAGCCCCAGCATTTT.

J is TRBJ1-5 and V is TRBV6-1, with 7 bases fitting TRBD1. After removal of 4 bases from V and 2 bases from J, the junction contained 8 bases not matched to a gene. The germline gives CDR1 MNHNS, CDR2 SASEGT. The CDR3 is 16 amino acids. The CDR3 sequence is CASSVGGAFGNQPQHF. CDR3 DNA: TGTGCCAGCAGTGTAGGGGGCGCTTTTGGCAATCAGCCCCAGCATTTT.

The chain couples TRBV19 to TRBJ1-2; 9 bases line up with TRBD1. This CDR3 region has 15 residues. V shed 3 bases and J 2 bases; nucleotides not matched to a gene: 4. CDR1 LNHDA and CDR2 SQIVND come from the germline V gene (reference sequence). The CDR3 region is CASSIGQGFNYGYTF. CDR3 coding DNA: TGTGCCAGTAGTATTGGACAGGGGTTCAACTATGGCTACACCTTC.

As regards this clone: A junction boundary mismatches the germline segment, possibly from a read error. The chain recombines TRBV7-7 with TRBJ2-1; D perhaps matches TRBD2 (6 bases). CDR1 is SSHAT and CDR2 is FNYEAQ in the germline V gene (reference sequence). The CDR3 has 20 amino acids. The CDR3, as DNA: TGTGCTAGCAGCTTAAGTTCGGGAGCGATCACTTGTACCTCCTACAATGAGCAGTTCTTC. Translating it yields CASSLSSGAITCTSYNEQFF.

The rearrangement joins TRBV19 to TRBJ2-2; TRBD1 might be the D (6 bases). The CDR3 runs 15 residues. With 0 bases removed from V and 6 bases from J, the gap between germline ends came to 11 bases. Germline V gene lookup returns CDR1 LNHDA and CDR2 SQIVND (reference sequence). The CDR3 sequence: CASSIDHTGSGELFF. The CDR3 DNA reads as TGTGCCAGTAGTATAGACCATACAGGGTCCGGGGAGCTGTTTTTT.

The chain joins TRBV27 to TRBJ1-1, with 8 bases that match TRBD1. The CDR3 loop spans 16 amino acids. The junction had 13 bases not matched to a gene; V was cut back by 4 bases and J by 6 bases. Germline V lookup: CDR1 MNHEY, CDR2 SMNVEV (reference sequence). CDR3 DNA sequence: TGTGCCAGCAGTTCCACCTGGACAGGGTGGACACCTGAAGCTTTCTTT. Translation: CASSSTWTGWTPEAFF.

V and J are TRBV6-5 and TRBJ1-5, with D perhaps matching TRBD1 (5 bases). The CDR3 sequence is 15 residues long. Per the germline V gene, CDR1 is MNHEY and CDR2 is SVGAGI. Deletions cut 6 bases from V and 1 base from J, with 13 bases between. The DNA for the CDR3 is TGTGCCAGCAGAATGTCAGGGCTAAGCAATCAGCCCCAGCATTTT. This encodes CASRMSGLSNQPQHF.

The chain combines TRBV2 with TRBJ2-3; unclear D gene. CDR3 size: 12 residues. With 1 base removed from V and 4 bases from J, the gap between germline ends came to 3 bases. Germline assignment: CDR1 SNHLY and CDR2 FYNNEI. The CDR3 loop reads CASSEVSDTQYF. Written as DNA, the CDR3 is TGTGCCAGCAGTGAAGTCTCAGATACGCAGTATTTT.

The gene calls are TRBV30 and TRBJ2-7; 9 bases are shared with TRBD2. J gave up 6 bases and V 2 bases, and 11 bases lay outside the gene matches. The CDR3 spans 15 residues. Looked up from germline, CDR1 is GTSNPN and CDR2 is SVGIG (reference sequence). The CDR3 DNA reads TGTGCCTGGAGTAGGGGACTAGCCGAAGGTAGCGAGCAGTACTTC. Its protein is CAWSRGLAEGSEQYF.

V usage is TRBV13 and J usage is TRBJ2-2, with 12 bases that match TRBD2. The length of the CDR3 is 15 residues. The germline V gene has CDR1 PRHDT and CDR2 FYEKMQ (reference sequence). J was trimmed by 6 bases and V by 5 bases; bases with no gene match: 4. CDR3: CASSTRLAGAGELFF. The CDR3 DNA reads TGTGCCAGCAGCACCCGACTAGCGGGGGCCGGGGAGCTGTTTTTT.

The chain recombines TRBV4-3 with TRBJ1-4; D remains ambiguous. This CDR3 is built from 18 residues. With 1 base removed from V and 0 bases from J, the gap between germline ends came to 15 bases. The germline V gene has CDR1 LGHNA and CDR2 YSLEER. The CDR3 DNA sequence: TGCGCCAGCAGCCAAGGTTTAGGCCTAGAAGCAACTAATGAAAAACTGTTTTTT. It translates to CASSQGLGLEATNEKLFF.

The rearrangement links TRBV7-2 to TRBJ1-1; possible D gene TRBD1, 6 bases. The ends were cut back, 1 base at V and 1 base at J, with 10 bases in the middle. Germline V gives CDR1 SGHTA, CDR2 FQGNSA. The CDR3 has 15 residues. CDR3 residues: CASSLDRVGNTEAFF. DNA for the CDR3: TGTGCCAGCAGCTTAGACAGGGTGGGGAACACTGAAGCTTTCTTT.

The J gene is TRBJ2-5, the V gene TRBV6-1, with D possibly matching TRBD2 (7 bases). The CDR3 has 14 residues. Trimming took 2 bases from V and 5 from J, leaving 12 bases between them. Germline V lookup: CDR1 MNHNS, CDR2 SASEGT. The CDR3 DNA reads TGTGCCAGCAGTGAATGGCGGGGGCGGGAGACCCAGTACTTC. Amino acids: CASSEWRGRETQYF.

The chain employs TRBV29-1 and TRBJ1-6; D is uncertain. CDR1 is SQVTM and CDR2 is ANQGSEA in the germline V gene. The CDR3 spans 13 residues. Deletions cut 4 bases from V and 7 bases from J, with 11 bases between. The CDR3 loop is CSVAEGGNSPLHF. CDR3 nucleotide sequence: TGCAGCGTTGCGGAGGGAGGCAATTCACCCCTCCACTTT. Based on the CDR3 plus reference TRBV29-1 and TRBJ1-6, the full variable domain is SAVISQKPSRDICQRGTSLTIQCQVDSQVTMMFWYRQQPGQSLTLIATANQGSEATYESGFVIDKFPISRPNLTFSTLTVSNMSPEDSSIYLCSVAEGGNSPLHFGNGTRLTVT.

This chain joins TRBV29-1 and TRBJ2-2, with 9 bases aligning to TRBD2. CDR3 size: 13 residues. V was pared by 4 bases and J by 7 bases, with 4 bases of the junction left unmatched. From germline, CDR1 is SQVTM and CDR2 ANQGSEA. This CDR3 reads CSVGGRAVGELFF. The CDR3 bases are TGCAGCGTTGGCGGGAGGGCCGTCGGGGAGCTGTTTTTT.

The J gene is TRBJ1-2, the V gene TRBV9; a possible D gene is TRBD1 (5 bases). Per germline, CDR1 SGDLS and CDR2 YYNGEE. CDR3 length: 13 amino acids. V gave up 3 bases and J gave up 5 bases, with 11 bases separating them. CDR3 sequence reads: CASSAQGPYGYTF. DNA for the CDR3: TGTGCCAGCAGCGCCCAGGGCCCTTATGGCTACACCTTC. Full variable domain (remainder filled in from reference TRBV9 and TRBJ1-2): DSGVTQTPKHLITATGQRVTLRCSPRSGDLSVYWYQQSLDQGLQFLIQYYNGEERAKGNILERFSAQQFPDLHSELNLSSLELGDSALYFCASSAQGPYGYTFGSGTRLTVV.

This rearrangement joins TRBV6-5 to TRBJ1-2, with D hard to call. CDR1 is MNHEY and CDR2 is SVGAGI in the germline V gene. Trimming stripped 6 bases from V and 6 bases from J, with 14 bases between. This CDR3 comprises 13 residues. The CDR3 coding sequence is TGTGCCAGCAGGCTAACCACGGGTAATGGCTACACCTTC. Its protein product is CASRLTTGNGYTF.

J is TRBJ2-7 and V is TRBV5-1; TRBD2 is a possible D gene (5 bases). Germline loops: CDR1 SGHRS, CDR2 YFSETQ. This CDR3 region has 13 residues. Trimming pared 6 bases from V and 4 bases from J, leaving 14 bases between. The CDR3 loop is CASTSGGGYEQYF. The CDR3, as DNA: TGCGCCAGCACCTCTGGTGGCGGGTACGAGCAGTACTTC.

The gene calls are TRBV6-5 and TRBJ2-5; 8 nucleotides line up with TRBD1. Germline V CDR1 and CDR2: MNHEY, SVGAGI. CDR3 size: 15 residues. The junction had 8 bases not matched to a gene; V was cut back by 5 bases and J by 3 bases. CDR3 in amino acids: CASSPSSGGKETQYF. The DNA of the CDR3 is TGTGCCAGCAGTCCTAGCTCAGGGGGCAAAGAGACCCAGTACTTC.